The source of this T cell receptor (beta chain) is a study of cytomegalovirus exposure and HLA in healthy donors. V shed 5 bases, J shed 4 bases, and the junction held 7 bases outside the gene matches. CDR1 SEHNR and CDR2 FQNEAQ come from the germline V gene (reference sequence). The CDR3 contains 15 residues. Study findings and constraints: Presence/absence analyses supposed approximately even sequencing depth among donors. Specific recognition of CMV antigens was confirmed in vitro for three chains (all CMV-associated).

Both 60 Vbeta primers and 13 Jbeta primers went into the PCR. Method: immunoSEQ multiplex PCR; TCRdb's copy keeps in-frame clones and lacks some. The sample holds roughly 280,000 clones, under 80% seen once. On this clone: The antigen is unknown.

Sequenced sample: PBMCs. The chain links TRBV7-9 to TRBJ2-2; 7 bases match TRBD2. The receptor's source is a female donor in good health and CMV-seronegative. CDR3 sequence: CASSRGVVGTGELFF. As DNA, the CDR3 is TGTGCCAGCAGCCGGGGGGTTGTGGGCACCGGGGAGCTGTTTTTT. Full variable domain (rest looked up from reference TRBV7-9 and TRBJ2-2): DTGVSQNPRHKITKRGQNVTFRCDPISEHNRLYWYRQTLGQGPEFLTYFQNEAQLEKSRLLSDRFSAERPKGSFSTLEIQRTEQGDSAMYLCASSRGVVGTGELFFGEGSRLTVL.